The source of this T cell receptor (beta chain) is a study of siplizumab effects on memory and regulatory T cells. Study-wide results and caveats: Treg origin accounted for an average of around 69% of mappable alloreactive CD4+ clones with siplizumab and 25% to 30% in controls. Alloreactive sequences tracing back to unstimulated CD4+ memory cells fell significantly with siplizumab. Tregs proliferating in siplizumab cultures lacked confirmation of their suppressive function. The alloreactive clones that mapped to unstimulated subsets made up only a minor fraction.

The CDR3 totals 14 residues. Looked up from germline, CDR1 is LGHNA and CDR2 is YNFKEQ. V was cut by 2 bases and J by 11 bases, with 18 bases left in between. Concerning this clone: The antigen remains undetermined.

Assay used: immunoSEQ multiplex PCR; TCRdb lists only in-frame clones, some missing. The data show around 110,000 clones, with about 94% seen just once and roughly 1.7% held by the top ten. The sequence derives from a human donor in good health. Source material: non-Treg CD4+ T cells sorted from blood. The J gene is TRBJ1-1, the V gene TRBV4-2, with D perhaps matching TRBD1 (6 bases). CDR3 in DNA: TGTGCCAGCAGCCAAAATGGGGGCGTGGAAGGGGCTTTCTTT. This translates into CASSQNGGVEGAFF.